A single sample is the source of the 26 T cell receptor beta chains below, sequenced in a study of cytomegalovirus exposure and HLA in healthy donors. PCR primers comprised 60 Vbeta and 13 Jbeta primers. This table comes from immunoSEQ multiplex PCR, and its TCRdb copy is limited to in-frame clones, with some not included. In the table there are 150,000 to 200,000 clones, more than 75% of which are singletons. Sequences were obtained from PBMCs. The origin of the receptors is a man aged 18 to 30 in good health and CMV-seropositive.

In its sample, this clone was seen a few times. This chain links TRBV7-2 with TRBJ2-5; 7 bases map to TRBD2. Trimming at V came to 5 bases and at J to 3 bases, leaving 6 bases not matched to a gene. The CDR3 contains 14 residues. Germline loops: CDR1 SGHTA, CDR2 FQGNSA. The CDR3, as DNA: TGTGCCAGCAGCCAGCGGACTAGTAAAGAGACCCAGTACTTC. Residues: CASSQRTSKETQYF.

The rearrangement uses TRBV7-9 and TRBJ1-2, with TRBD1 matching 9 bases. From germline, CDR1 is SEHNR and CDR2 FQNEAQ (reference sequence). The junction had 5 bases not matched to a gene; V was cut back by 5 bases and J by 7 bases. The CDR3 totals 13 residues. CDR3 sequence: CASSPRTGAGYTF. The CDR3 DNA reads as TGTGCCAGCAGCCCACGGACAGGGGCTGGCTACACCTTC.

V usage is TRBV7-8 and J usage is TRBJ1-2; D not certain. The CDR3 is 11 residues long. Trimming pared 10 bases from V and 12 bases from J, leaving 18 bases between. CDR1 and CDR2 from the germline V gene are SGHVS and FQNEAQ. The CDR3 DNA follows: TGTGCCACCTCAGCTTCGGGGAAGAACACCTTC. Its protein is CATSASGKNTF.

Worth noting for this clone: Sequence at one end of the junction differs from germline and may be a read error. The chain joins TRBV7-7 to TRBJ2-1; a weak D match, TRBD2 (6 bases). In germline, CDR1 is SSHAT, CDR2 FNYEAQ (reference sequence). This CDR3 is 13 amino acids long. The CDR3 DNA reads TGTGCTAGCAGCCTAGGGACTTACAATGAGCAGTTCTTC. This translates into CASSLGTYNEQFF.

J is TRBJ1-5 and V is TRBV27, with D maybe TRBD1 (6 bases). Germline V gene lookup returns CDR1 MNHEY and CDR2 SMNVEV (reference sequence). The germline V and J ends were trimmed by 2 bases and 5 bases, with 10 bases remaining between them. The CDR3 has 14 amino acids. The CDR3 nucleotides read TGTGCCAGCAGTTTAAGGGGGTCCGATCAGCCCCAGCATTTT. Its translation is CASSLRGSDQPQHF.

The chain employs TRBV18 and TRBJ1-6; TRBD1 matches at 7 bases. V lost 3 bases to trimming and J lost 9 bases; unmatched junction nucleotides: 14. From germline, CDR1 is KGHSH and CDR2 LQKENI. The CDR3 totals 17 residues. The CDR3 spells CASSPLATGTAGSPLHF. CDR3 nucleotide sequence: TGTGCCAGCTCACCCCTCGCAACCGGGACAGCAGGTTCACCCCTCCACTTT.

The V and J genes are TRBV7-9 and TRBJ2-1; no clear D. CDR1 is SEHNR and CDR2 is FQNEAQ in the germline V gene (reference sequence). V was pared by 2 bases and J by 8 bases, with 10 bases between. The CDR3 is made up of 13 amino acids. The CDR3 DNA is TGTGCCAGCAGCTTACAATCAGGCGATGAGCAGTTCTTC. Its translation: CASSLQSGDEQFF.

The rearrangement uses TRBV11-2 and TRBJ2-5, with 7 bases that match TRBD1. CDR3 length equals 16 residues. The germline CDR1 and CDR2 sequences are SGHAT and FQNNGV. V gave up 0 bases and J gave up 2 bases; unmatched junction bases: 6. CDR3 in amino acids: CASSLDRSGGQETQYF. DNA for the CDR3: TGTGCCAGCAGCTTAGATCGTTCAGGGGGACAAGAGACCCAGTACTTC. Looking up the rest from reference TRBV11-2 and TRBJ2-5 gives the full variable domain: EAGVAQSPRYKIIEKRQSVAFWCNPISGHATLYWYQQILGQGPKLLIQFQNNGVVDDSQLPKDRFSAERLKGVDSTLKIQPAKLEDSAVYLCASSLDRSGGQETQYFGPGTRLLVL.

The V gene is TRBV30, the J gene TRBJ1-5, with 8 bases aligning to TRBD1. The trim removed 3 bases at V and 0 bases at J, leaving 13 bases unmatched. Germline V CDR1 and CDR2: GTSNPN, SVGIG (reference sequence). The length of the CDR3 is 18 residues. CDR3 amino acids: CAWSRARTGSYSNQPQHF. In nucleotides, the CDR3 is TGTGCCTGGAGCCGTGCCCGGACAGGGAGTTATAGCAATCAGCCCCAGCATTTT.

The CDR3 sequence is CASSWQTGGHEKLFF. The CDR3 DNA reads TGTGCCAGCAGCTGGCAGACAGGGGGGCATGAAAAACTGTTTTTT. The J gene is TRBJ1-4, the V gene TRBV7-9; 9 nucleotides align to TRBD1. CDR1 is SEHNR, CDR2 FQNEAQ, per germline (reference sequence). This CDR3 is built from 15 residues. The V and J ends lost 4 bases and 6 bases, in that order; junction bases with no gene match: 6.

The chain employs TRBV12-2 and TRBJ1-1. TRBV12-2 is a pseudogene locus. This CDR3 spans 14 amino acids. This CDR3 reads CASRSAGANTEAFF. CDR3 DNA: TGTGCAAGTCGCTCGGCGGGGGCGAACACTGAAGCTTTCTTT.

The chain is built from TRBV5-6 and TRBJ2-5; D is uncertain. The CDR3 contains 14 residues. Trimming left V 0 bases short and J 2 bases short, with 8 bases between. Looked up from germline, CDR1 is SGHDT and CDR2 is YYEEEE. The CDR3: CASSLERTQETQYF. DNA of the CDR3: TGTGCCAGCAGCTTGGAGCGTACACAAGAGACCCAGTACTTC.

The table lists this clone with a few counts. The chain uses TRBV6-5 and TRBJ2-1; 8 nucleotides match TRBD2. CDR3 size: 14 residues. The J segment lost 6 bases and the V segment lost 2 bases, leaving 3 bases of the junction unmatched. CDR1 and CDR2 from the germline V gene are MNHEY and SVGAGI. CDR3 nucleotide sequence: TGTGCCAGCAGTTACGGCGGGGGGTCCAATGAGCAGTTCTTC. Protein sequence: CASSYGGGSNEQFF.

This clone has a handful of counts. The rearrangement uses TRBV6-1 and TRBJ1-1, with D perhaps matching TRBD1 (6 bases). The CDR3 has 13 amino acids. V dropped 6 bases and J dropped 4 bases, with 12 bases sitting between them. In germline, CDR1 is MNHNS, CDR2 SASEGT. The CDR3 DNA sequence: TGTGCCAGCAGCCGGACAGAAAGCACTGAAGCTTTCTTT. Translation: CASSRTESTEAFF.

The CDR3 DNA sequence: TGCGCCAGCAGCGCCCGGGGTACCTACAATGAGCAGTTCTTC. Protein product: CASSARGTYNEQFF. The gene calls are TRBV4-1 and TRBJ2-1; the D gene is possibly TRBD2 (5 bases). In germline, CDR1 is MGHRA, CDR2 YSYEKL. CDR3 length: 14 amino acids. The ends were cut back, 5 bases at V and 2 bases at J, with 10 bases in the middle.

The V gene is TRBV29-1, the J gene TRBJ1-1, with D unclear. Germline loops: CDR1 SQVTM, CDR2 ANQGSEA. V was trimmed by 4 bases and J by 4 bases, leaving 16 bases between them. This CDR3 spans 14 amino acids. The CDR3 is CSVGFSGYGTEAFF. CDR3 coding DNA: TGCAGCGTTGGCTTCTCCGGGTATGGCACTGAAGCTTTCTTT.

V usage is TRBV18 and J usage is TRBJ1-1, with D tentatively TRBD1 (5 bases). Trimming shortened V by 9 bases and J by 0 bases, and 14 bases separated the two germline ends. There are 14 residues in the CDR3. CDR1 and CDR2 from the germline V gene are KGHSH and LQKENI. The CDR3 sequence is CASARGGMNTEAFF. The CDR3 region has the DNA TGTGCCAGTGCCCGGGGGGGTATGAACACTGAAGCTTTCTTT.

The CDR3 protein is CATSTTGGSGNTIYF. The CDR3 DNA sequence: TGTGCCACCAGCACGACAGGGGGCTCTGGAAACACCATATATTTT. This chain uses TRBV15 with TRBJ1-3; TRBD1 aligns across 9 bases. Trimming removed 4 bases from V and 0 bases from J; junction bases left unmatched: 1. This CDR3 has 15 amino acids. CDR1 and CDR2 (germline): LNHNV, YYDKDF (reference sequence).

CDR3 sequence: CASSPRQGMNTEAFF. In nucleotides, the CDR3 is TGTGCCAGCAGCCCCCGACAGGGAATGAACACTGAAGCTTTCTTT. V usage is TRBV11-3 and J usage is TRBJ1-1, with 7 positions matching TRBD1. Germline loops: CDR1 SGHNT, CDR2 YENEEA. Trimming removed 5 bases from V and 0 bases from J; junction bases left unmatched: 6. This CDR3 has 15 residues.

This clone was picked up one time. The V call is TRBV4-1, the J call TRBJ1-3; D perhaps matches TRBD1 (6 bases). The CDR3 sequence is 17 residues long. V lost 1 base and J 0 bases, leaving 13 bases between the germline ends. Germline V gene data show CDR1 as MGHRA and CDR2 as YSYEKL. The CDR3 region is CASSQGRGLSSGNTIYF. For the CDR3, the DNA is TGCGCCAGCAGCCAAGGAAGGGGGTTGAGCTCTGGAAACACCATATATTTT.

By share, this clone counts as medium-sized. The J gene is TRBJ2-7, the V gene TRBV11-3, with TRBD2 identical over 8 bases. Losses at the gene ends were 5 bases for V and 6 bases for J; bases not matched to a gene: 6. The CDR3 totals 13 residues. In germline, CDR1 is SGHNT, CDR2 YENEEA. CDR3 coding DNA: TGTGCCAGCAGCCAGACCCGGGAGGGCGAGCAGTACTTC. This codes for CASSQTREGEQYF. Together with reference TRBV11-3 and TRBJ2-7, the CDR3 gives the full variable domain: EAGVVQSPRYKIIEKKQPVAFWCNPISGHNTLYWYLQNLGQGPELLIRYENEEAVDDSQLPKDRFSAERLKGVDSTLKIQPAELGDSAVYLCASSQTREGEQYFGPGTRLTVT.

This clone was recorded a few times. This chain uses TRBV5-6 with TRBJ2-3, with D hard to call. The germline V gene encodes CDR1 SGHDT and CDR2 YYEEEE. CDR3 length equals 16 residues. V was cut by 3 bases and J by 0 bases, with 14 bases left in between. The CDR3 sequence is CASSYRSSGSTDTQYF. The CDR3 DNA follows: TGTGCCAGCAGCTACCGCAGTTCGGGTAGCACAGATACGCAGTATTTT.

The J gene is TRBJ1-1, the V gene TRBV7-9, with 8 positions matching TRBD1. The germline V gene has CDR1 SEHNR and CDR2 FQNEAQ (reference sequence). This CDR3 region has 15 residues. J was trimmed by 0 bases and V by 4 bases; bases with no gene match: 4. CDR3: CASSYVTGVNTEAFF. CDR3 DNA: TGTGCCAGCAGCTATGTGACAGGGGTGAACACTGAAGCTTTCTTT.

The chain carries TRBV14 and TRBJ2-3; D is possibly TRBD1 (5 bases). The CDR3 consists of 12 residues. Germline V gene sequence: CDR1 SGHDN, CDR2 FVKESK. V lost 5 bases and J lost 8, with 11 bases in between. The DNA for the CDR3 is TGTGCCAGCAGCGTCGAGGACATTACGCAGTATTTT. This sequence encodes CASSVEDITQYF.

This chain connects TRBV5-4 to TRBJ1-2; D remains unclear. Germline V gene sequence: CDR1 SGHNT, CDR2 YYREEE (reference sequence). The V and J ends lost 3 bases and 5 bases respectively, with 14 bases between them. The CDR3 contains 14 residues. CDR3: CASSSTEEVYGYTF. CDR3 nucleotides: TGTGCCAGCAGCTCAACAGAAGAAGTTTATGGCTACACCTTC.

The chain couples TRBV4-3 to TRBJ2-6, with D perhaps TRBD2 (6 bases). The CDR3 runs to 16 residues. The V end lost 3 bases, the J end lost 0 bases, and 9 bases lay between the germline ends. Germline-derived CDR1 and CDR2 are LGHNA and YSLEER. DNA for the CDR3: TGCGCCAGCAGCCAGGGGGGAGCCTCTGGGGCCAACGTCCTGACTTTC. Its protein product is CASSQGGASGANVLTF.